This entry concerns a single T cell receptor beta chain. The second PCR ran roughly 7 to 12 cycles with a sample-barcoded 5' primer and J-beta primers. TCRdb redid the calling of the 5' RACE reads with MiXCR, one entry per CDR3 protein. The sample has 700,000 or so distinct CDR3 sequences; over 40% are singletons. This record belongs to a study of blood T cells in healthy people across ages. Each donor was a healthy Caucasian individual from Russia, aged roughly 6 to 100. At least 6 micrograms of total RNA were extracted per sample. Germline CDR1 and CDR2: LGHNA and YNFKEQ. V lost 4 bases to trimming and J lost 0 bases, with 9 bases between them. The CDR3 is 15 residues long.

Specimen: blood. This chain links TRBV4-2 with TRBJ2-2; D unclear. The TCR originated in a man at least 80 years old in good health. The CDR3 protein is CASSPTNANTGELFF. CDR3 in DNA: TGTGCCAGCAGCCCTACTAATGCGAACACCGGGGAGCTGTTTTTT.